The sequence of this T cell receptor beta chain was determined in a study of cytomegalovirus exposure and HLA in healthy donors. General observations from the study: Indistinguishable V segments, including TRBV6-2 and TRBV6-3, were excluded. Presence/absence analyses supposed approximately even sequencing depth among donors. The CMV antigen specificity of a few CMV-associated chains was confirmed through in vitro analysis.

With respect to this clone: Antigen unknown.

PCR was performed using 60 Vbeta and 13 Jbeta primers. The data were produced by immunoSEQ multiplex PCR, yet TCRdb's version contains in-frame clones alone and is incomplete. The repertoire includes about 200,000 clones, 80% to 90% of them detected once, and approximately 0.31% sits in the top ten. The CDR3 has 19 amino acids. V lost 4 bases to trimming and J lost 7 bases; unmatched junction nucleotides: 16. Germline V gene lookup returns CDR1 MNHEY and CDR2 SMNVEV (reference sequence). The source is a woman aged 25-40 years in good health and CMV-seronegative. The chain is built from TRBV27 and TRBJ2-2, with 12 bases lining up with TRBD2. The specimen sequenced was PBMCs. This CDR3 is CASSSLTSGGTYRFGELFF. CDR3 nucleotides: TGTGCCAGCAGTTCCCTCACTAGCGGGGGGACGTATCGGTTCGGGGAGCTGTTTTTT.